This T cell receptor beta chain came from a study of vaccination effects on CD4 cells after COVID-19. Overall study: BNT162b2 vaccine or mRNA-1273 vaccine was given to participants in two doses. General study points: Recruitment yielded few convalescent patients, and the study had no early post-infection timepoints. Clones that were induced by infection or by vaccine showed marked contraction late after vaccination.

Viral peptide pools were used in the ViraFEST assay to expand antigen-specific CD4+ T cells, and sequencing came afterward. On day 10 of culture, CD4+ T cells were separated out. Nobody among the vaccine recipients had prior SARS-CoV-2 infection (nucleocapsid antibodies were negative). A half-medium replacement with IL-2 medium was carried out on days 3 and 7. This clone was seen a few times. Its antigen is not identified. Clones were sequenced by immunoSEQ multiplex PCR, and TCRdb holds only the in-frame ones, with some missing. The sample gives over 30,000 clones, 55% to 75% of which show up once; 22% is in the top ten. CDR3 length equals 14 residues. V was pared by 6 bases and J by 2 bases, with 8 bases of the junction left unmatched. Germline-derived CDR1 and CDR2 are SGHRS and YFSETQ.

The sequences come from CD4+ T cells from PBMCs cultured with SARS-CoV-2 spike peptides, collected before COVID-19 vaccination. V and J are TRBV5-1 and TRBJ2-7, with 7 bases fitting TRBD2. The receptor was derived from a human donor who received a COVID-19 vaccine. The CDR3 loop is CASKVGGSTYEQYF. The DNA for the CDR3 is TGCGCCAGCAAGGTGGGGGGGAGTACCTACGAGCAGTACTTC. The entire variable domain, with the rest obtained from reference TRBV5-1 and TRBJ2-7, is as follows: KAGVTQTPRYLIKTRGQQVTLSCSPISGHRSVSWYQQTPGQGLQFLFEYFSETQRNKGNFPGRFSGRQFSNSRSEMNVSTLELGDSALYLCASKVGGSTYEQYFGPGTRLTVT.